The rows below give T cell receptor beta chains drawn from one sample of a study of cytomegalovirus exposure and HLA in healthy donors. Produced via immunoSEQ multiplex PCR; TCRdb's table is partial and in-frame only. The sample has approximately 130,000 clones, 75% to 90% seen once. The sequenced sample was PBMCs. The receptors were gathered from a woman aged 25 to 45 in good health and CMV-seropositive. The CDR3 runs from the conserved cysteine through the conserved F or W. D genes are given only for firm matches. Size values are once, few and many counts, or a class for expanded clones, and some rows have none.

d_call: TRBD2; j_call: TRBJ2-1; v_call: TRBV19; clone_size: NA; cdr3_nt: TGTGCCAGTAGTAGGGCGGGGGGACCCCTCTACAATGAGCAGTTCTTC; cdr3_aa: CASSRAGGPLYNEQFF
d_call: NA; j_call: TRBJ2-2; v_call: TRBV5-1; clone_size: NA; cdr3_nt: TGCGCCAGCAGCTCTTCGGGGGGCACCTCGAACACCGGGGAGCTGTTTTTT; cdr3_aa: CASSSSGGTSNTGELFF
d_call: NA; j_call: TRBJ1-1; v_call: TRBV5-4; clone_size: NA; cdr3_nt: TGTGCCAGCAGCTTCTCGAACACTGAAGCTTTCTTT; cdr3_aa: CASSFSNTEAFF
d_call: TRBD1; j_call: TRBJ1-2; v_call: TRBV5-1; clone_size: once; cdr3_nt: TGCGCCAGCAGCTTGGGAGCAGGGGGTGCCAACTATGGCTACACCTTC; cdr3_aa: CASSLGAGGANYGYTF
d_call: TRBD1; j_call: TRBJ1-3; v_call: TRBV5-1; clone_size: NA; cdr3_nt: TGCGCCAGCAGCAAGGGACAGGCGGAGGGAAACACCATATATTTT; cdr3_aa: CASSKGQAEGNTIYF
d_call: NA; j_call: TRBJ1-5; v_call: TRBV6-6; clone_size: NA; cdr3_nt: TGTGCCACTTCAAGCGGGGATAGCAATCAGCCCCAGCATTTT; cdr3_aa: CATSSGDSNQPQHF
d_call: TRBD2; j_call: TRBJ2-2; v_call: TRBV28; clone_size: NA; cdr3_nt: TGTGCCAGCCACTCTAGCGGGAGAGGACGGACCGGGGAGCTGTTTTTT; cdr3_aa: CASHSSGRGRTGELFF
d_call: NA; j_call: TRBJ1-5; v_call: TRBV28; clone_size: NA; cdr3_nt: TGTGCCAGCACCTACAGGGGCAATCAGCCCCAGCATTTT; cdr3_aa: CASTYRGNQPQHF
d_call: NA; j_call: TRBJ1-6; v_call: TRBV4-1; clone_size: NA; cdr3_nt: TGCGCCAGCAGCCTGCGGGTGAGACATAGCTCCTATAATTCACCCCTCCACTTT; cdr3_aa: CASSLRVRHSSYNSPLHF
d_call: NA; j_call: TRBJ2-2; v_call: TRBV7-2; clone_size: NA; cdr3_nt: TGTGCCAGCAGCTTAGGAGGGCACCATAACACCGGGGAGCTGTTTTTT; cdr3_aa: CASSLGGHHNTGELFF
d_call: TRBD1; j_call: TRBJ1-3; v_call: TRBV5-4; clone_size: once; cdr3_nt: TGTGCCAGCAGCGACGGACAGGGGGCTGGAAACACCATATATTTT; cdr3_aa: CASSDGQGAGNTIYF
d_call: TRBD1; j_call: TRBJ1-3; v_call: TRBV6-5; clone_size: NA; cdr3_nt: TGTGCCAGCAGTTCCCTCGGGACAGGGACTGGAAACACCATATATTTT; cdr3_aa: CASSSLGTGTGNTIYF
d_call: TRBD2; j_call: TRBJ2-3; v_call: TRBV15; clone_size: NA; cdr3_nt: TGTGCCACCAGCAGCGGACTAGCGACTAGCACAGATACGCAGTATTTT; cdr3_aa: CATSSGLATSTDTQYF
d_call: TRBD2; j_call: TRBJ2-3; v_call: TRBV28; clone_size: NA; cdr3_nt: TGTGCCAGCAGTTTACCTCCCGCCCCAGCCAGCGGGGTCTTAGATACGCAGTATTTT; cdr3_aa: CASSLPPAPASGVLDTQYF
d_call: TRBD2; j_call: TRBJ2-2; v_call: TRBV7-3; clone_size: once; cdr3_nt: TGTGCCAGCAGCTCCCAGTCGGGGGGGGACACCGGGGAGCTGTTTTTT; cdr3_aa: CASSSQSGGDTGELFF
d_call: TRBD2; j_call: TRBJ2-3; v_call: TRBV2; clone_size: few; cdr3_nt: TGTGCCAGCAAAAAGCGGGAGGGCCAGGCGGATACGCAGTATTTT; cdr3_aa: CASKKREGQADTQYF
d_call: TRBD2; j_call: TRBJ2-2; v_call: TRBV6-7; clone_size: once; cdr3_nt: TGTGCCAGCAGTTACAGGCACGGGACTAGCGGGGCCACCGGGGAGCTGTTTTTT; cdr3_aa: CASSYRHGTSGATGELFF
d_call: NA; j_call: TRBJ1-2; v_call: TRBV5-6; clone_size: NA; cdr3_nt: TGTGCCAGCAGCTCCGGGGTTTCCTATGGCTACACCTTC; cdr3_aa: CASSSGVSYGYTF
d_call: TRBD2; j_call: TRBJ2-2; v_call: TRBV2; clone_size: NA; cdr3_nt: TGTGCCAGCGGGGGGACTAGCGGTGCCGGGGAGCTGTTTTTT; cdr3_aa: CASGGTSGAGELFF
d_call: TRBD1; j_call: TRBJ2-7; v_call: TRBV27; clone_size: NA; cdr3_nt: TGTGCCAGCAGTGTAACAGGGGGCTCCTACGAGCAGTACTTC; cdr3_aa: CASSVTGGSYEQYF
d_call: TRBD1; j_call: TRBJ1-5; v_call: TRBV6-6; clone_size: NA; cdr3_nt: TGTGCCAGCGGCCCCTTGGACAGGAATCAGCCCCAGCATTTT; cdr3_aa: CASGPLDRNQPQHF
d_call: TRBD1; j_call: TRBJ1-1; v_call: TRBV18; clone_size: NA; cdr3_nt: TGTGCCAGCTCACAGCCTACTTTTACAGGGGACACTGAAGCTTTCTTT; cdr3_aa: CASSQPTFTGDTEAFF
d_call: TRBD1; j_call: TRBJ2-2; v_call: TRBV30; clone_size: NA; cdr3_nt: TGTGCCTGGAGTGTAGAGGCAGGGGGATGGACCGGGGAGCTGTTTTTT; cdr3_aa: CAWSVEAGGWTGELFF
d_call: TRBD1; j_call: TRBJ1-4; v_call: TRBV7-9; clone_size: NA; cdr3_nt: TGTGCCAGCAGCGACCTACCGGGACAGGGGAAGGAAAAACTGTTTTTT; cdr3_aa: CASSDLPGQGKEKLFF
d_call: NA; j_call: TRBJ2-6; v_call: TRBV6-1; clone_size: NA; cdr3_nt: TGTGCCAGCAGTGAAGCCTCCTACAGGGTTGGGGCCAACGTCCTGACTTTC; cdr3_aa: CASSEASYRVGANVLTF
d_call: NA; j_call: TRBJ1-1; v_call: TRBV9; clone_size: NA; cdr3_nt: TGTGCCAGCAGCGTGGGGGGGCGCGGCACTGAAGCTTTCTTT; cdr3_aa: CASSVGGRGTEAFF
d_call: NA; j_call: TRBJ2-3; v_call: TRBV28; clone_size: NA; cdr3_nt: TGTGCCAGCAGTTTTGCAGTAGATACGCAGTATTTT; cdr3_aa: CASSFAVDTQYF
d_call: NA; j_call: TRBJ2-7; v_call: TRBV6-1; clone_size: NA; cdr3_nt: TGTGCCAGCAGTGTGACAGCAGGCTACGAGCAGTACTTC; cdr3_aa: CASSVTAGYEQYF
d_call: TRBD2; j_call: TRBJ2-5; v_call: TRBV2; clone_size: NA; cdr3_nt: TGTGCCAGCAGTGGAACTAGCGGGGGGGGAGAGACCCAGTACTTC; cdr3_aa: CASSGTSGGGETQYF
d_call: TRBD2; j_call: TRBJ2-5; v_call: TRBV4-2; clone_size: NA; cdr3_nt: TGTGCCAGCAGCCAAGATCGGGGGGGCCAAGAGACCCAGTACTTC; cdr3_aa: CASSQDRGGQETQYF
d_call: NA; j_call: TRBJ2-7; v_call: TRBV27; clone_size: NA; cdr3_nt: TGTGCCAGCAAGGGAGGCAGAAGAAGTGACGAGCAGTACTTC; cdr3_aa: CASKGGRRSDEQYF
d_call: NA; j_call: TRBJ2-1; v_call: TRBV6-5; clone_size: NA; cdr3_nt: TGTGCCAGCAGCCCAGGACTGGCCTACAATGAGCAGTTCTTC; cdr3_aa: CASSPGLAYNEQFF
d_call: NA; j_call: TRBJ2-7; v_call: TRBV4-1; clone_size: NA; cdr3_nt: TGCGCCAGCAGCTCTCGGATACGGGGCTCCTACGAGCAGTACTTC; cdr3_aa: CASSSRIRGSYEQYF
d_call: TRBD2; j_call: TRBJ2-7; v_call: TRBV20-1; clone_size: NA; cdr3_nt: TGCAGTGACGGGACTAGCCGAACTAGGTGCTTC; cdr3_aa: CSDGTSRTRCF
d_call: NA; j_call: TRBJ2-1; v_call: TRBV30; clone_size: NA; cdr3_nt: TGTGTCTGGAGGAGCATGGGAGGTGAGCAGTTCTTC; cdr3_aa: CVWRSMGGEQFF
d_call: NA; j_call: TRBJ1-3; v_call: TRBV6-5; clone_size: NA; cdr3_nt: TGTGCCAGCAGCGGACAATCACATGGAAACACCATATATTTT; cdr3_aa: CASSGQSHGNTIYF
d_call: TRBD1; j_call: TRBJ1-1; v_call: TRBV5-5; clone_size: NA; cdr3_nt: TGTGCCAGCAGCCGCAACATCGGACAGGTAAACACTGAAGCTTTCTTT; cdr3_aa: CASSRNIGQVNTEAFF
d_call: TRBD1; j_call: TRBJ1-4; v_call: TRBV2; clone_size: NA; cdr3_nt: TGTGCCAGCAACGGACAGGGCAGTGAAAAACTGTTTTTT; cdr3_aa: CASNGQGSEKLFF
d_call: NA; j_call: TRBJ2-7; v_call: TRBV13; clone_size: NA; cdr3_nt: TGTGCCAGCAGCTTAGGGGGAGGAAGCTACGAGCAGTACTTC; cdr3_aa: CASSLGGGSYEQYF
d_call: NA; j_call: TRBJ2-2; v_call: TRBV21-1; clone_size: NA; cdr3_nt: TGTGCCAGCATCAGGGGACCCTACACCGGGGAGCTGTTTTTT; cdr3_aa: CASIRGPYTGELFF
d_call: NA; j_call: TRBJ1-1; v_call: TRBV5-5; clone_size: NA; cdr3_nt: TGTGCCAGCAGCTTGTTGTTCATGAACACTGAAGCTTTCTTT; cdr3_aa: CASSLLFMNTEAFF
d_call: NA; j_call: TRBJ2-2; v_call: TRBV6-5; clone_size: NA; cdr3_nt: TGTGCCAGCAGTTACTCGGGGGCTAAGGGTGCGCTGTTTTTT; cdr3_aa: CASSYSGAKGALFF
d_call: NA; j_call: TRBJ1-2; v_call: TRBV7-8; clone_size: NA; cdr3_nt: TGTGCCAGCAGCCCTCAGGGGTATGGCTACACCTTC; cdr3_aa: CASSPQGYGYTF
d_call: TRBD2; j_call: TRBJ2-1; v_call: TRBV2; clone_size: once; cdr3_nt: TGTGCCAGCATGGCGGGGGGGAACTACAATGAGCAGTTCTTC; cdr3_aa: CASMAGGNYNEQFF
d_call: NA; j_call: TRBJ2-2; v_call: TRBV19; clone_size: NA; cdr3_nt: TGTGCCAGTAGTATTCAGGGAAACACCGGGGAGCTGTTTTTT; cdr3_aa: CASSIQGNTGELFF
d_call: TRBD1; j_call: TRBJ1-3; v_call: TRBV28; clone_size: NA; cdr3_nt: TGTGCCAGCAGTTCGACAGGGACTGGAAACACCATATATTTT; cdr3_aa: CASSSTGTGNTIYF
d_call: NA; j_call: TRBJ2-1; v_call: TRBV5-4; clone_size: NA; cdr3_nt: TGTGCCAGCAGCCTACCCGAACCCCTGCACAATGAGCAGTTCTTC; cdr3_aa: CASSLPEPLHNEQFF
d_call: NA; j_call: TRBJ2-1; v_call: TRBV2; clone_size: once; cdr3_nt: TGTGCCAGCAGTTACCAAGATAGGCAGTTCTTC; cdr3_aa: CASSYQDRQFF
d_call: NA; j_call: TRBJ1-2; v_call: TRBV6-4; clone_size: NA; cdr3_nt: TGTGCCAACGCGGAGGTTAACTATGGCTACACCTTC; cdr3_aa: CANAEVNYGYTF
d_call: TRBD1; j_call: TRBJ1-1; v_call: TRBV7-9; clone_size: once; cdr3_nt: TGTTCCAGCAGCTCCTCATCATTCGGACAGGGATCTGAAGCTTTCTTT; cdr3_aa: CSSSSSSFGQGSEAFF
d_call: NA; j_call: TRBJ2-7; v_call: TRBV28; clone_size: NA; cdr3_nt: TGTGCCAGCAGTCGACAGCTTTCCTCCTACGAGCAGTACTTC; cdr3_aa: CASSRQLSSYEQYF